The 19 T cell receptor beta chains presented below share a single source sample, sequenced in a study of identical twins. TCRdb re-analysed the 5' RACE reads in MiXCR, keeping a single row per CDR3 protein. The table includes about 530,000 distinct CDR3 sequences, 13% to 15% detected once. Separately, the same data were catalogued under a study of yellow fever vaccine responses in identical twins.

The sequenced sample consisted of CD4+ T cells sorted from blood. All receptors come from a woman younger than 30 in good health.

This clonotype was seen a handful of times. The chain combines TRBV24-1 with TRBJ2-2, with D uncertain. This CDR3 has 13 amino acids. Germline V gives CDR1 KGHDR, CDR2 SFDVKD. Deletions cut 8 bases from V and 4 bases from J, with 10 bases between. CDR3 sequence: CATNDVSTGELFF. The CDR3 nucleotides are TGTGCCACCAATGACGTATCCACCGGGGAGCTGTTTTTT.

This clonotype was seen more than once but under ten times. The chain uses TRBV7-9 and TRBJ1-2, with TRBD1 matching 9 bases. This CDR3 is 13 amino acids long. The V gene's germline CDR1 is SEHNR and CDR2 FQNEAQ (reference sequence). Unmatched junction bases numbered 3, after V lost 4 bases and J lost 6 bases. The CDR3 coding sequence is TGTGCCAGCAGCTGGGACAGGGCGGATGGCTACACCTTC. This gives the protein CASSWDRADGYTF.

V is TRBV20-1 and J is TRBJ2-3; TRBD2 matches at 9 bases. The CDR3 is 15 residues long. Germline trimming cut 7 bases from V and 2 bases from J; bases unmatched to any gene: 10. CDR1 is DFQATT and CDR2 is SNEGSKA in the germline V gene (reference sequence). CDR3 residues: CSGREGHQNTDTQYF. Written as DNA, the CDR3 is TGCAGTGGGCGGGAGGGCCATCAAAACACAGATACGCAGTATTTT.

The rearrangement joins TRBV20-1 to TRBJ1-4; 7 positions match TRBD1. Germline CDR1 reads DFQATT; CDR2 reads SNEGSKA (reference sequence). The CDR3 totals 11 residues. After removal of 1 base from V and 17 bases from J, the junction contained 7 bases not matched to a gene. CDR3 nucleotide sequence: TGCAGTGCTAGAGCGCCGGGACAGACTTTTTTT. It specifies CSARAPGQTFF.

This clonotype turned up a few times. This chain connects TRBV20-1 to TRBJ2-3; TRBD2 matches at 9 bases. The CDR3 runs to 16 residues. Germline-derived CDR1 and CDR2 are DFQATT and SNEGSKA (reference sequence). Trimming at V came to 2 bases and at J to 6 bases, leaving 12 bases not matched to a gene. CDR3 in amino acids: CSARLSVAGAGDTQYF. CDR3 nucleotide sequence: TGCAGTGCTAGACTTTCGGTAGCGGGGGCGGGGGATACGCAGTATTTT.

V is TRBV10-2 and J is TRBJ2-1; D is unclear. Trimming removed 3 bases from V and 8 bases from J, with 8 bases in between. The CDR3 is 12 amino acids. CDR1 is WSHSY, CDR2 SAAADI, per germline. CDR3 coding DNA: TGCGCCAGCAGTGACTACCTCTATGAGCAGTTCTTC. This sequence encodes CASSDYLYEQFF.

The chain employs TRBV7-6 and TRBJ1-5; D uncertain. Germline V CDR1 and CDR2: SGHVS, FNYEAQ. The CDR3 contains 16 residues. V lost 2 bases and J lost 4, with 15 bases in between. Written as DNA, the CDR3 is TGTGCCAGCAGCTTAAACTCGGCAGGAACAAATCAGCCCCAGCATTTT. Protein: CASSLNSAGTNQPQHF.

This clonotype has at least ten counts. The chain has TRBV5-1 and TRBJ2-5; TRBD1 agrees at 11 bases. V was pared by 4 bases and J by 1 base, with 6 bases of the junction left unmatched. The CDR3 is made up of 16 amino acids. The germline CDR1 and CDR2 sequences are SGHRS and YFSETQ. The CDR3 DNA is TGCGCCAGCAGCGGCGGGACAGGGGGATTCCAAGAGACCCAGTACTTC. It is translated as CASSGGTGGFQETQYF.

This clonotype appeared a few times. The CDR3 loop is CASSFGGREVKTQYF. Here the CDR3 DNA reads TGTGCCAGCAGCTTCGGCGGCAGGGAGGTAAAGACCCAGTACTTC. The V gene is TRBV7-2, the J gene TRBJ2-5; a weak D match, TRBD2 (6 bases). Trimming took 3 bases from V and 6 from J, leaving 17 bases between them. Germline V gene lookup returns CDR1 SGHTA and CDR2 FQGNSA. This CDR3 has 15 amino acids. The full variable domain, in which reference TRBV7-2 and TRBJ2-5 provide the parts outside the CDR3, is GAGVSQSPSNKVTEKGKDVELRCDPISGHTALYWYRQSLGQGLEFLIYFQGNSAPDKSGLPSDRFSAERTGGSVSTLTIQRTQQEDSAVYLCASSFGGREVKTQYFGPGTRLLVL.

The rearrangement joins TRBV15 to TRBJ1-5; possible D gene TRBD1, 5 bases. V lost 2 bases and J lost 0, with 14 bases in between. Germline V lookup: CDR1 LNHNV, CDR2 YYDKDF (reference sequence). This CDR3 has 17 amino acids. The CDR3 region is CATSRPGRKYSNQPQHF. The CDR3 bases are TGTGCCACCAGCAGACCGGGACGGAAGTATAGCAATCAGCCCCAGCATTTT.

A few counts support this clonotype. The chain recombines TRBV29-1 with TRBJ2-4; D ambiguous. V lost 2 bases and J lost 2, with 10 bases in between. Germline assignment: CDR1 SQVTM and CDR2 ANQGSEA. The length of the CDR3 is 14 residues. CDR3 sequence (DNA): TGCAGCGTTGAATCGGGCGGATCCAAAAACATTCAGTACTTC. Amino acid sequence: CSVESGGSKNIQYF.

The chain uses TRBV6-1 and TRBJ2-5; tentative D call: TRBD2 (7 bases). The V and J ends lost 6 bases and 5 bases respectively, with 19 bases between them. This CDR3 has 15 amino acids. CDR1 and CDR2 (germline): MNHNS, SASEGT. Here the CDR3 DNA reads TGTGCCAGCAGGGGGGCGCAGGGAGGGATCGAGACCCAGTACTTC. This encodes CASRGAQGGIETQYF.

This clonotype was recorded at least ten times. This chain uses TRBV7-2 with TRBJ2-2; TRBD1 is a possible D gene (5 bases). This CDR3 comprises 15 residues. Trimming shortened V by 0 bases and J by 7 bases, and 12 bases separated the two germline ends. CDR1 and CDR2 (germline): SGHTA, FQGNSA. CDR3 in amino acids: CASSLAGLIGGELFF. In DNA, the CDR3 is TGTGCCAGCAGCTTAGCGGGGCTAATCGGCGGGGAGCTGTTTTTT.

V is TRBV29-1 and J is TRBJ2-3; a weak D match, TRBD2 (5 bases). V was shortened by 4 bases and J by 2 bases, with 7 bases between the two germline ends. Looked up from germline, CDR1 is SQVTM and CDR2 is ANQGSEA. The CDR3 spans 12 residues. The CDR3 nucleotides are TGCAGCGTTGTCCGGGACACAGATACGCAGTATTTT. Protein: CSVVRDTDTQYF.

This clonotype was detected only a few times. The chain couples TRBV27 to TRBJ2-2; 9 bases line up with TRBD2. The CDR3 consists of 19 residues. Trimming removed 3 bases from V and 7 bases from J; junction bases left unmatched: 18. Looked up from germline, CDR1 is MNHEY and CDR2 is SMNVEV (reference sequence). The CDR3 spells CASSFRLTGGRAWGGELFF. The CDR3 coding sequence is TGTGCCAGCAGTTTTCGCTTAACCGGCGGGAGGGCCTGGGGCGGGGAGCTGTTTTTT.

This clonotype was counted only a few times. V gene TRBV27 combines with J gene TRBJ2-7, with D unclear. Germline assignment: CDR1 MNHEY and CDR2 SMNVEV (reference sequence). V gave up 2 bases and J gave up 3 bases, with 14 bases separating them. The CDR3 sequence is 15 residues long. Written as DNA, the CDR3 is TGTGCCAGCAGTTTACTCGGGCGGAGCAACTACGAGCAGTACTTC. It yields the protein CASSLLGRSNYEQYF.

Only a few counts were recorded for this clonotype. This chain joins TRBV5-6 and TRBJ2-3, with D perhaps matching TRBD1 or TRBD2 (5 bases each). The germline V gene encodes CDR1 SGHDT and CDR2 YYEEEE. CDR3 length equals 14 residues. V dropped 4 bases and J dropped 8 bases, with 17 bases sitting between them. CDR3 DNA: TGTGCCAGCAGCCCGATTGGGATTGGGGGTACGCAGTATTTT. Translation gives CASSPIGIGGTQYF.

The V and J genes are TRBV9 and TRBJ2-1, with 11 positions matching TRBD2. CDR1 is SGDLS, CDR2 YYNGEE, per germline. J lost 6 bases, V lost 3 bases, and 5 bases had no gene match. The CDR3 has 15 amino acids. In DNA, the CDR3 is TGTGCCAGCAGCGCCCTGACTAGCGGGGCCAATGAGCAGTTCTTC. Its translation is CASSALTSGANEQFF.

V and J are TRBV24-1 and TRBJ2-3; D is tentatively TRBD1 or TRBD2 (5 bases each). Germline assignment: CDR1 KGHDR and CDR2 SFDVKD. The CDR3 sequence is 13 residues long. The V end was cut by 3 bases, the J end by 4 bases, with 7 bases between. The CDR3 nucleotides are TGTGCCACCAGTGATCCGGGGCCAGATACGCAGTATTTT. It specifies CATSDPGPDTQYF.